These T cell receptor beta chains were read from a single sample in a study of T cells after yellow fever vaccination. In TCRdb, the 5' RACE reads were re-called with MiXCR into one record per CDR3 protein. The sample includes fewer than 400,000 distinct CDR3 sequences, around 6.4% of them seen just once. The input for sequencing was PBMCs, taken 5 days after the yellow fever booster vaccination. The receptors shown here come from a man aged 30 to 45 who received the YFV17D yellow fever vaccine. CDR3s include the opening cysteine and the closing phenylalanine or tryptophan. D genes are given only for firm matches. For some rows the clone size is stated as once, few or many, or as a class when expanded; others skip it.

TRBJ2-7 | TRBV7-2 | TRBD1 | many | CASSLGGTGAVHEQYF | TGTGCCAGCAGCTTAGGAGGGACAGGGGCGGTCCACGAGCAGTACTTC
TRBJ1-2 | TRBV10-3 | NA | many | CAIRVDRPARDYGYTF | TGTGCCATCAGGGTTGACAGGCCCGCCAGGGACTATGGCTACACCTTC
TRBJ2-5 | TRBV10-3 | NA | few | CAISDRGASGLYQETQYF | TGTGCCATCAGTGACCGGGGGGCTAGCGGTTTGTACCAAGAGACCCAGTACTTC
TRBJ2-2 | TRBV7-8 | TRBD1 | few | CASSRGQGYTGELFF | TGTGCCAGCAGCAGAGGACAGGGCTACACCGGGGAGCTGTTTTTT
TRBJ2-5 | TRBV12-3/TRBV12-4 | NA | NA | CASSSQGYQETQYF | TGTGCCAGCAGTTCCCAAGGGTACCAAGAGACCCAGTACTTC
TRBJ2-7 | TRBV5-1 | TRBD1 | many | CASSVGQSHSEQYF | TGCGCCAGCAGCGTGGGACAGTCCCACTCCGAGCAGTACTTC
TRBJ2-3 | TRBV6-5 | NA | few | CASSYSRSPDTQYF | TGTGCCAGCAGTTACTCGAGGAGTCCAGATACGCAGTATTTT
TRBJ1-5 | TRBV20-1 | NA | many | CSAIQGSGQPQHF | TGCAGTGCTATTCAGGGTTCGGGTCAGCCCCAGCATTTT
TRBJ2-1 | TRBV29-1 | NA | few | CSVWTSEQFF | TGCAGCGTGTGGACGAGTGAGCAGTTCTTC
TRBJ2-7 | TRBV18 | TRBD1 | NA | CASSPVGQGAGEQYF | TGTGCCAGCTCACCCGTGGGACAGGGGGCTGGTGAGCAGTACTTC
TRBJ2-5 | TRBV11-2 | TRBD2 | NA | CASSPLAGVQETQYF | TGTGCCAGCAGCCCCCTAGCGGGAGTTCAAGAGACCCAGTACTTC
TRBJ2-1 | TRBV20-1 | NA | many | CSAGPRAGRYNEQFF | TGCAGTGCAGGTCCTCGTGCGGGACGCTACAATGAGCAGTTCTTC
TRBJ2-2 | TRBV3-1 | TRBD2 | NA | CASSGLAGHNGELFF | TGTGCCAGCAGCGGGCTAGCGGGACACAACGGGGAGCTGTTTTTT
TRBJ2-3 | TRBV28 | NA | few | CASESTDTQYF | TGTGCCAGCGAGAGCACAGATACGCAGTATTTT
TRBJ2-1 | TRBV10-3 | NA | few | CAISDSGGRLGFF | TGTGCCATCAGTGATTCGGGGGGCCGGCTTGGGTTCTTC
TRBJ2-7 | TRBV12-3/TRBV12-4 | NA | NA | CASRHRQGGFYEQYF | TGTGCCAGCCGTCACCGGCAGGGTGGGTTTTACGAGCAGTACTTC
TRBJ2-3 | TRBV12-5 | TRBD2 | many | CASGRYRTSGTSTDTQYF | TGTGCTAGTGGCCGCTACCGGACTAGCGGAACTAGCACAGATACGCAGTATTTT
TRBJ2-1 | TRBV6-2/TRBV6-3 | TRBD2 | many | CASSYPELGGREQFF | TGTGCCAGCAGTTACCCCGAGTTGGGGGGGAGAGAGCAGTTCTTC
TRBJ2-3 | TRBV18 | TRBD1 | few | CASSPRQGTTDTQYF | TGTGCCAGCTCACCACGACAGGGGACCACAGATACGCAGTATTTT
TRBJ2-2 | TRBV7-3 | TRBD2 | few | CASSLSLAGTGELFF | TGTGCCAGCAGCTTAAGTCTAGCGGGGACCGGGGAGCTGTTTTTT
TRBJ2-7 | TRBV6-5 | TRBD2 | NA | CASSYGGESSYEQYF | TGTGCCAGCAGTTACGGGGGGGAGTCGTCCTACGAGCAGTACTTC
TRBJ1-5 | TRBV20-1 | NA | few | CSARDLGELNQPQHF | TGCAGTGCTAGAGATCTTGGGGAGCTCAATCAGCCCCAGCATTTT
TRBJ2-3 | TRBV20-1 | NA | NA | CSARRLQSADTQYF | TGCAGTGCTAGGCGGCTACAAAGCGCAGATACGCAGTATTTT
TRBJ2-5 | TRBV18 | NA | few | CASSGRDQETQYF | TGTGCCAGCTCAGGCAGGGATCAAGAGACCCAGTACTTC
TRBJ2-1 | TRBV5-1 | NA | many | CASSLDVNNEQFF | TGCGCCAGCAGCTTGGACGTTAACAATGAGCAGTTCTTC
TRBJ1-1 | TRBV18 | NA | NA | CASSPRGADSGTEAFF | TGTGCCAGCTCACCCCGGGGGGCGGATTCAGGCACTGAAGCTTTCTTT
TRBJ2-7 | TRBV7-6 | TRBD2 | many | CASSPGTSGTSYEQYF | TGTGCCAGCAGCCCCGGGACTAGCGGGACCTCCTACGAGCAGTACTTC
TRBJ2-5 | TRBV19 | TRBD2 | few | CASSIALEGLRNQETQYF | TGTGCCAGTAGTATAGCCCTTGAGGGACTAAGAAATCAAGAGACCCAGTACTTC
TRBJ2-1 | TRBV20-1 | TRBD2 | few | CSAREWGSGLARYNEQFF | TGCAGTGCTAGAGAGTGGGGATCGGGACTAGCGCGCTACAATGAGCAGTTCTTC
TRBJ2-3 | TRBV5-1 | NA | few | CASSLAVGAEVDTQYF | TGCGCCAGCAGCTTGGCCGTGGGAGCGGAGGTAGATACGCAGTATTTT
TRBJ2-1 | TRBV10-3 | NA | few | CAISESIILTGESYNEQFF | TGTGCCATCAGTGAGTCGATCATTCTAACGGGAGAATCCTACAATGAGCAGTTCTTC